The 7 T cell receptor beta chains in this list originate from one sample, sequenced in a study of T cell changes during pregnancy in multiple sclerosis. The protocol was immunoSEQ multiplex PCR, while the TCRdb copy is restricted to in-frame clones and leaves out a portion. The sample contains some 68,000 clones, roughly 94% of which appear only once. The specimen was peripheral blood, collected in the second trimester of pregnancy. The receptors were sampled from a female donor in good health, enrolled as a control in a pregnancy study.

The rearrangement joins TRBV19 to TRBJ1-4; D may be TRBD1 (5 bases). The CDR3 consists of 16 residues. Germline loops: CDR1 LNHDA, CDR2 SQIVND (reference sequence). V dropped 9 bases and J dropped 4 bases, with 21 bases sitting between them. CDR3 residues: CASRGAHGGNNEKLFF. The DNA of the CDR3 is TGTGCCAGCCGCGGGGCCCACGGGGGAAATAATGAAAAACTGTTTTTT.

The chain combines TRBV10-3 with TRBJ2-7; 14 nucleotides agree with TRBD2. J was trimmed by 0 bases and V by 5 bases; bases with no gene match: 3. The CDR3 spans 16 residues. From germline, CDR1 is ENHRY and CDR2 SYGVKD. CDR3 protein: CAISSGTSGSSYEQYF. CDR3 nucleotides: TGTGCCATCAGTTCCGGGACTAGCGGGAGCTCCTACGAGCAGTACTTC.

The chain links TRBV7-3 to TRBJ2-1; 10 nucleotides align to TRBD1. The CDR3 sequence is 15 residues long. With V trimmed by 1 base and J by 7 bases, 4 bases remained unmatched. The germline CDR1 and CDR2 sequences are SGHTA and FQGTGA. The CDR3 spells CASSLRGQGRNEQFF. The CDR3 DNA sequence: TGTGCCAGCAGCTTAAGGGGACAGGGGAGAAATGAGCAGTTCTTC.

The CDR3 spells CASSMLPGGIQYF. DNA for the CDR3: TGTGCCAGTAGTATGCTTCCAGGTGGTATTCAGTACTTC. The rearrangement joins TRBV19 to TRBJ2-4; unclear D gene. V lost 3 bases to trimming and J lost 10 bases, with 13 bases between them. Per the germline V gene, CDR1 is LNHDA and CDR2 is SQIVND (reference sequence). The CDR3 covers 13 residues.

V usage is TRBV6-1 and J usage is TRBJ1-5; D gene uncertain. There are 11 residues in the CDR3. The germline V and J ends were trimmed by 10 bases and 1 base, with 5 bases remaining between them. Looked up from germline, CDR1 is MNHNS and CDR2 is SASEGT. CDR3 sequence reads: CATQSNQPQHF. The CDR3, as DNA: TGTGCCACTCAGAGCAATCAGCCCCAGCATTTT.

Of note for this clone: Other DNA sequences within the sample encode an identical CDR3. The chain recombines TRBV7-2 with TRBJ2-7; 11 nucleotides match TRBD2. Germline CDR1 SGHTA, CDR2 FQGNSA. V was pared by 9 bases and J by 2 bases, with 6 bases of the junction left unmatched. The CDR3 is 14 residues long. Written as DNA, the CDR3 is TGTGCCAGTAGTCTAGCGGGAGGACCCTACGAGCAGTACTTC. Translating gives CASSLAGGPYEQYF.

The chain links TRBV7-9 to TRBJ2-2; TRBD1 agrees at 9 bases. CDR1 and CDR2 from the germline V gene are SEHNR and FQNEAQ (reference sequence). This CDR3 contains 14 residues. J gave up 7 bases and V 6 bases, and 6 bases lay outside the gene matches. CDR3 in amino acids: CASRPTGGGGELFF. The DNA of the CDR3 is TGTGCCAGCAGACCAACAGGGGGCGGCGGGGAGCTGTTTTTT.